The 20 T cell receptor beta chains given below trace back to one sample, sequenced in a study of metastatic and nonmetastatic thyroid tumors. TCRdb reanalyzed the PCR reads via MiXCR. The top ten clones hold approximately 31% of a sample with 30,000 to 35,000 clones, more than 25% of them seen once. Among the patients, none had received any treatment before thyroid surgery. Sequenced input: blood. These receptors all stem from a female donor with papillary thyroid cancer or a benign thyroid nodule (not recorded which). Some clones in this sample may be carry-over from other donors' samples.

This clone was counted ten times or more. The V call is TRBV28, the J call TRBJ1-1; possible D gene TRBD1, 5 bases. The CDR3 totals 16 residues. Trimming pared 1 base from V and 0 bases from J, leaving 12 bases between. Looked up from germline, CDR1 is MDHEN and CDR2 is SYDVKM. As DNA, the CDR3 is TGTGCCAGCAGTTTATCACCAGGGTCGATGAACACTGAAGCTTTCTTT. It codes for CASSLSPGSMNTEAFF.

This clone appeared a few times. V and J are TRBV27 and TRBJ2-1; D is ambiguous. The CDR3 has 13 amino acids. CDR1 is MNHEY, CDR2 SMNVEV, per germline (reference sequence). Trimming took off 4 bases at V and 2 bases at J, with 6 bases between the two ends. As DNA, the CDR3 is TGTGCCAGCAGTTATGGAACCTACAATGAGCAGTTCTTC. Its translation: CASSYGTYNEQFF.

The chain links TRBV12-3 or TRBV12-4 to TRBJ1-1; D is perhaps TRBD1 (5 bases). The CDR3 is 15 residues long. Trimming left V 6 bases short and J 0 bases short, with 14 bases between. CDR3 loop: CASSYRREMNTEAFF. The CDR3 nucleotides read TGTGCCAGCAGCTACAGGAGGGAGATGAACACTGAAGCTTTCTTT.

This chain connects TRBV19 to TRBJ2-1; perhaps D is TRBD1 or TRBD2 (5 bases each). The CDR3 has 14 amino acids. Trimming left V 3 bases short and J 10 bases short, with 16 bases between. Germline V gene sequence: CDR1 LNHDA, CDR2 SQIVND (reference sequence). The CDR3 DNA is TGTGCCAGTAGTATGAGGGGACCTAAGTTCGAGCAGTTCTTC. Translating gives CASSMRGPKFEQFF.

The J gene is TRBJ2-3, the V gene TRBV15; 8 nucleotides match TRBD2. The CDR3 extends over 14 amino acids. Unmatched junction bases numbered 4, after V lost 4 bases and J lost 4 bases. Germline V gene lookup returns CDR1 LNHNV and CDR2 YYDKDF (reference sequence). The CDR3 region is CATSTGLASDTQYF. DNA for the CDR3: TGTGCCACCAGCACCGGACTAGCATCAGATACGCAGTATTTT.

This clone was seen only a few times. This chain connects TRBV28 to TRBJ2-5; D possibly corresponds to TRBD1 (5 bases). Germline-derived CDR1 and CDR2 are MDHEN and SYDVKM. The ends were cut back, 4 bases at V and 4 bases at J, with 13 bases in the middle. The CDR3 is 14 amino acids. The CDR3 sequence: CASSYAVGRETQYF. CDR3 sequence (DNA): TGTGCCAGCAGTTATGCGGTGGGGCGAGAGACCCAGTACTTC.

V and J are TRBV7-3 and TRBJ2-1; 8 bases agree with TRBD2. V lost 6 bases, J lost 8 bases, and 9 bases stayed unmatched. The V gene's germline CDR1 is SGHTA and CDR2 FQGTGA. The CDR3 has 14 residues. The CDR3 loop is CASSPGLVYDEQFF. The CDR3 coding sequence is TGTGCCAGCAGTCCGGGACTAGTTTACGATGAGCAGTTCTTC.

This chain links TRBV12-5 with TRBJ1-6, with no clear D. Trimming cost V 5 bases and J 9 bases, with 17 bases left between them. Germline assignment: CDR1 LGHNT and CDR2 FRNRAP. This CDR3 comprises 15 residues. The CDR3 DNA reads as TGTGCTAGTGGTGTCCCGGAGCTTTTGTGTTCACCCCTCCACTTT. This sequence encodes CASGVPELLCSPLHF.

This clone was detected only a few times. The chain carries TRBV20-1 and TRBJ2-3; 10 bases are a match to TRBD2. Per the germline V gene, CDR1 is DFQATT and CDR2 is SNEGSKA (reference sequence). The CDR3 sequence is 14 residues long. The junction had 6 bases not matched to a gene; V was cut back by 5 bases and J by 4 bases. The chain's CDR3 is CSAGSGRASDTQYF. The CDR3 nucleotides read TGCAGTGCTGGGAGCGGGAGGGCCTCAGATACGCAGTATTTT.

This clone has only a few counts. The CDR3 sequence is CASSPGQTNQPQHF. CDR3 DNA: TGTGCCAGCAGTCCGGGACAGACCAATCAGCCCCAGCATTTT. This chain connects TRBV6-2 or TRBV6-3 to TRBJ1-5; 7 bases align to TRBD1. J gave up 3 bases and V 5 bases, and 4 bases lay outside the gene matches. The CDR3 has 14 residues. Germline V CDR1 and CDR2: MNHEY, SVGEGT.

The chain uses TRBV7-2 and TRBJ1-6; possible D gene TRBD1, 5 bases. Germline values: CDR1 SGHTA, CDR2 FQGNSA. V was trimmed by 2 bases and J by 7 bases, leaving 12 bases between them. CDR3 length equals 15 residues. CDR3 nucleotide sequence: TGTGCCAGCAGCTTACTGCAGGGAATAAATTCACCCCTCCACTTT. It yields the protein CASSLLQGINSPLHF. The full variable domain, rest sourced from reference TRBV7-2 and TRBJ1-6, is GAGVSQSPSNKVTEKGKDVELRCDPISGHTALYWYRQSLGQGLEFLIYFQGNSAPDKSGLPSDRFSAERTGGSVSTLTIQRTQQEDSAVYLCASSLLQGINSPLHFGNGTRLTVT.

The V gene is TRBV2, the J gene TRBJ2-7, with D possibly being TRBD1 (6 bases). CDR1 is SNHLY and CDR2 is FYNNEI in the germline V gene. With 6 bases removed from V and 2 bases from J, the gap between germline ends came to 11 bases. The CDR3 is 13 amino acids. CDR3 DNA sequence: TGTGCCAGCAGGGTACAGGGTGCCTACGAGCAGTACTTC. Translation: CASRVQGAYEQYF.

By sample share, this clone is medium-sized. The chain couples TRBV6-2 or TRBV6-3 to TRBJ2-3, with D unresolved. V lost 6 bases and J lost 2, with 6 bases in between. This CDR3 has 12 residues. Germline V gene lookup returns CDR1 MNHEY and CDR2 SVGEGT. CDR3 sequence (DNA): TGTGCCAGCAGGGCCGTCACAGATACGCAGTATTTT. Its protein product is CASRAVTDTQYF.

The chain uses TRBV20-1 and TRBJ1-5; perhaps TRBD1 as D (6 bases). This CDR3 contains 14 residues. V gave up 3 bases and J gave up 7 bases, with 16 bases separating them. Germline CDR1 is DFQATT and CDR2 is SNEGSKA (reference sequence). The CDR3, as DNA: TGCAGTGCTAGGATAGGGGGAGATGACCAGCCCCAGCATTTT. Translated: CSARIGGDDQPQHF.

The chain has TRBV7-9 and TRBJ2-7; 7 bases fit TRBD2. CDR3 length: 14 amino acids. Per the germline V gene, CDR1 is SEHNR and CDR2 is FQNEAQ (reference sequence). Trimming removed 0 bases from V and 3 bases from J; junction bases left unmatched: 2. CDR3 region: CASSLAGLGYEQYF. The CDR3 nucleotides are TGTGCCAGCAGCTTAGCCGGACTAGGCTACGAGCAGTACTTC.

This clone was observed a handful of times. The V call is TRBV6-5, the J call TRBJ2-1; D perhaps matches TRBD1 (5 bases). CDR3 length: 17 amino acids. Germline V CDR1 and CDR2: MNHEY, SVGAGI. Trimming left V 4 bases short and J 2 bases short, with 18 bases between. CDR3 loop: CASSFFRGSETYNEQFF. CDR3 bases: TGTGCCAGCAGTTTCTTTAGGGGCAGTGAAACCTACAATGAGCAGTTCTTC.

This chain joins TRBV2 and TRBJ1-2; tentative D call: TRBD1 (5 bases). CDR1 is SNHLY and CDR2 is FYNNEI in the germline V gene. This CDR3 contains 13 residues. Trimming pared 8 bases from V and 3 bases from J, leaving 13 bases between. For the CDR3, the DNA is TGTGCCAGCGTGGGTGGGGGTTACTATGGCTACACCTTC. Amino acids: CASVGGGYYGYTF.

This clone has ten or more counts. The junction shows a germline mismatch at one end, possibly a read error. This chain uses TRBV4-2 with TRBJ1-6, with a weak D call TRBD1 (6 bases). The V gene's germline CDR1 is LGHNA and CDR2 YNFKEQ. The CDR3 totals 16 residues. The CDR3 coding sequence is TGTGCCAGCAGCCAATCGCAGGGGTGGGAGTTTTCACCCCCCCACTTT. As protein: CASSQSQGWEFSPPHF.

In its sample, this clone was seen many times. V and J are TRBV19 and TRBJ1-1; no definite D call. Trimming took 6 bases from V and 1 from J, leaving 9 bases between them. The CDR3 has 13 amino acids. From germline, CDR1 is LNHDA and CDR2 SQIVND (reference sequence). The CDR3 loop reads CASSLQRNTEAFF. The CDR3 DNA follows: TGTGCCAGTAGCCTCCAGAGGAACACTGAAGCTTTCTTT.

The V call is TRBV6-1, the J call TRBJ2-7; 9 bases agree with TRBD2. The V gene's germline CDR1 is MNHNS and CDR2 SASEGT. V trimming: 5 bases; J trimming: 0 bases; junction bases outside the gene matches: 2. This CDR3 is built from 14 residues. The CDR3: CASSHSGSSYEQYF. CDR3 nucleotide sequence: TGTGCCAGCAGTCATAGCGGGAGCTCCTACGAGCAGTACTTC.